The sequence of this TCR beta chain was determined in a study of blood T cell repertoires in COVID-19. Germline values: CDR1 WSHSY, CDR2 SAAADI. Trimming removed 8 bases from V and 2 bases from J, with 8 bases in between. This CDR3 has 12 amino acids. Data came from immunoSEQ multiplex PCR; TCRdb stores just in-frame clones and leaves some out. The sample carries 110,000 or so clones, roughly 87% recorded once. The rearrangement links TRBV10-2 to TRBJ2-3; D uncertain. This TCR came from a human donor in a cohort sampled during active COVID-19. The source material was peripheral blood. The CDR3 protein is CASGLVTDTQYF. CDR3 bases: TGCGCCAGCGGGCTCGTCACAGATACGCAGTATTTT.